Below are 21 T cell receptor beta chains sequenced from a single sample in a study of cytomegalovirus exposure and HLA in healthy donors. The PCR made use of 60 Vbeta and 13 Jbeta primers. Generated by immunoSEQ multiplex PCR, the TCRdb table keeps only in-frame clones and is missing some. Seen here are under 250,000 clones, approximately 88% observed once, and the top ten hold about 0.77%. What was sequenced was PBMCs. Receptors were obtained from a boy between 2 and 10 years old in good health and CMV-seronegative.

The chain recombines TRBV13 with TRBJ2-4; 7 nucleotides match TRBD2. The CDR3 sequence is 14 residues long. The junction had 7 bases not matched to a gene; V was cut back by 5 bases and J by 6 bases. Germline V gives CDR1 PRHDT, CDR2 FYEKMQ (reference sequence). The CDR3, as DNA: TGTGCCAGCAGCGCGGGGCGGGGGATAAACATTCAGTACTTC. As protein: CASSAGRGINIQYF.

The count of this clone is one. This sequence joins TRBV29-1 and TRBJ1-2, with D tentatively TRBD1 (6 bases). Trimming pared 4 bases from V and 4 bases from J, leaving 16 bases between. CDR1 is SQVTM and CDR2 is ANQGSEA in the germline V gene. The CDR3 is 14 amino acids. CDR3 amino acids: CSVVAGGGVYGYTF. Here the CDR3 DNA reads TGCAGCGTTGTAGCTGGAGGGGGGGTCTATGGCTACACCTTC.

This clone occurred once. Sequence at one end of the junction differs from germline and may be a read error. Other DNA sequences within the sample encode an identical CDR3. The chain recombines TRBV9 with TRBJ2-7, with D uncertain. Germline assignment: CDR1 SGDLS and CDR2 YYNGEE. The CDR3 has 14 amino acids. CDR3 loop: CASSVGLITYEQYF. The CDR3 DNA reads as TGCGCCAGCAGCGTAGGCCTAATCACCTACGAGCAGTACTTC.

Notes on this clone: Other nucleotide sequences in the sample specify the same CDR3. The chain uses TRBV30 and TRBJ1-2; D not certain. The V gene lost 4 bases and the J gene lost 0 bases, with 3 bases spanning the gap. This CDR3 spans 11 amino acids. Per the germline V gene, CDR1 is GTSNPN and CDR2 is SVGIG (reference sequence). CDR3 bases: TGTGCCTGGACAGCTAACTATGGCTACACCTTC. Translation: CAWTANYGYTF.

The rearrangement links TRBV9 to TRBJ2-7, with unresolved D. The CDR3 consists of 14 residues. Trimming removed 0 bases at V and 7 bases at J, with 14 bases between. The V gene's germline CDR1 is SGDLS and CDR2 YYNGEE. For the CDR3, the DNA is TGTGCCAGCAGCGTAGCCTCGGGTGGCCGGGAGCAGTACTTC. Protein: CASSVASGGREQYF. Variable domain in full (rest from reference TRBV9 and TRBJ2-7): DSGVTQTPKHLITATGQRVTLRCSPRSGDLSVYWYQQSLDQGLQFLIQYYNGEERAKGNILERFSAQQFPDLHSELNLSSLELGDSALYFCASSVASGGREQYFGPGTRLTVT.

The V gene is TRBV7-2, the J gene TRBJ2-2; 10 bases line up with TRBD2. The trim removed 5 bases at V and 5 bases at J, leaving 8 bases unmatched. The CDR3 runs to 16 residues. Germline CDR1 and CDR2: SGHTA and FQGNSA. The chain's CDR3 is CASSPPGLASTGELFF. In DNA, the CDR3 is TGTGCCAGCAGCCCACCGGGACTAGCGTCTACCGGGGAGCTGTTTTTT. Filled out from reference TRBV7-2 and TRBJ2-2, the complete variable domain reads GAGVSQSPSNKVTEKGKDVELRCDPISGHTALYWYRQSLGQGLEFLIYFQGNSAPDKSGLPSDRFSAERTGGSVSTLTIQRTQQEDSAVYLCASSPPGLASTGELFFGEGSRLTVL.

This sequence joins TRBV13 and TRBJ2-7, with TRBD2 matching 7 bases. Germline V gives CDR1 PRHDT, CDR2 FYEKMQ (reference sequence). V trimming: 0 bases; J trimming: 5 bases; junction bases outside the gene matches: 10. The CDR3 length is 16 residues. CDR3: CASSLGERGPGHEQYF. CDR3 sequence (DNA): TGTGCCAGCAGCTTAGGGGAGCGGGGCCCTGGCCACGAGCAGTACTTC.

The CDR3 bases are TGTGCCAGCAGTGCGGGACAGGGTGGATACGAGCAGTACTTC. Translation: CASSAGQGGYEQYF. The genes are TRBV6-5 and TRBJ2-5; 9 nucleotides match TRBD1. The J call is doubtful: the DNA matches TRBJ2-7 better. Germline V lookup: CDR1 MNHEY, CDR2 SVGAGI. There are 14 residues in the CDR3.

The V and J genes are TRBV5-1 and TRBJ1-1; 8 bases are a match to TRBD1. CDR3 length: 14 residues. The V and J ends lost 4 bases and 1 base, in that order; junction bases with no gene match: 3. Per germline, CDR1 SGHRS and CDR2 YFSETQ. CDR3 sequence (DNA): TGCGCCAGCAGCCTACAGGGGGGGAACACTGAAGCTTTCTTT. Encoded protein: CASSLQGGNTEAFF.

The rearrangement links TRBV4-1 to TRBJ2-7; 8 nucleotides match TRBD1. The CDR3 runs 15 residues. The germline V gene has CDR1 MGHRA and CDR2 YSYEKL. Losses at the gene ends were 4 bases for V and 6 bases for J; bases not matched to a gene: 11. The CDR3 here is CASSLPRDRPREQYF. Here the CDR3 DNA reads TGCGCCAGCAGCCTACCCCGGGACAGGCCCCGCGAGCAGTACTTC.

This rearrangement joins TRBV6-5 to TRBJ1-5; no definite D call. The V gene lost 5 bases and the J gene lost 3 bases, with 14 bases spanning the gap. Germline-derived CDR1 and CDR2 are MNHEY and SVGAGI. The CDR3 length is 15 residues. The CDR3 region has the DNA TGTGCCAGCAGTGGCGCCGGGAGAGACAATCAGCCCCAGCATTTT. Protein: CASSGAGRDNQPQHF.

This clone was counted a few times. This chain links TRBV5-4 with TRBJ2-3; D not certain. Trimming pared 4 bases from V and 6 bases from J, leaving 18 bases between. The germline CDR1 and CDR2 sequences are SGHNT and YYREEE (reference sequence). The CDR3 consists of 15 residues. In DNA, the CDR3 is TGTGCCAGCAGCGGAGCCAACGCAGAAGAGGATACGCAGTATTTT. This translates into CASSGANAEEDTQYF. The full variable domain, completed using reference TRBV5-4 and TRBJ2-3, is ETGVTQSPTHLIKTRGQQVTLRCSSQSGHNTVSWYQQALGQGPQFIFQYYREEENGRGNFPPRFSGLQFPNYSSELNVNALELDDSALYLCASSGANAEEDTQYFGPGTRLTVL.

This clone was found a few times. V and J are TRBV6-6 and TRBJ1-1; D is ambiguous. The CDR3 covers 12 residues. Germline V gene lookup returns CDR1 MNHNY and CDR2 SVGAGI (reference sequence). Trimming pared 7 bases from V and 5 bases from J, leaving 11 bases between. The CDR3 reads CASKFRGTEAFF. For the CDR3, the DNA is TGTGCCAGCAAATTTCGGGGTACTGAAGCTTTCTTT.

The V and J genes are TRBV7-8 and TRBJ1-2; D remains ambiguous. CDR1 SGHVS and CDR2 FQNEAQ come from the germline V gene. Trimming cost V 1 base and J 4 bases, with 10 bases left between them. This CDR3 comprises 14 residues. The CDR3 coding sequence is TGTGCCAGCAGCTTAGGTAGAGTAAGCTATGGCTACACCTTC. Protein product: CASSLGRVSYGYTF. The entire variable domain, with the rest obtained from reference TRBV7-8 and TRBJ1-2, is as follows: GAGVSQSPRYKVAKRGQDVALRCDPISGHVSLFWYQQALGQGPEFLTYFQNEAQLDKSGLPSDRFFAERPEGSVSTLKIQRTQQEDSAVYLCASSLGRVSYGYTFGSGTRLTVV.

A few counts support this clone. The chain carries TRBV5-4 and TRBJ2-5; perhaps TRBD1 as D (6 bases). Trimming pared 4 bases from V and 3 bases from J, leaving 16 bases between. The CDR3 is made up of 15 amino acids. Germline CDR1 is SGHNT and CDR2 is YYREEE (reference sequence). The CDR3 DNA reads as TGTGCCAGCAGCCCGATCCCGGACAGCGAAGAGACCCAGTACTTC. Translation gives CASSPIPDSEETQYF.

The chain joins TRBV19 to TRBJ2-2, with D maybe TRBD2 (5 bases). Germline V gives CDR1 LNHDA, CDR2 SQIVND (reference sequence). The V end was cut by 9 bases, the J end by 2 bases, with 13 bases between. The CDR3 is 14 residues long. In DNA, the CDR3 is TGTGCCAGCCAAACGGAGGCAAACACCGGGGAGCTGTTTTTT. This encodes CASQTEANTGELFF.

The chain combines TRBV11-2 with TRBJ2-1; a weak D match, TRBD2 (6 bases). Germline CDR1 reads SGHAT; CDR2 reads FQNNGV. CDR3 size: 16 residues. V was clipped by 3 bases and J by 5 bases, with 17 bases between them. CDR3 sequence reads: CASSFAGSSAHNEQFF. The DNA of the CDR3 is TGTGCCAGCAGCTTCGCCGGCTCTAGCGCCCACAATGAGCAGTTCTTC.

The sample holds one count of this clone. This chain links TRBV13 with TRBJ2-3, with 11 bases aligning to TRBD2. V trimming: 5 bases; J trimming: 2 bases; junction bases outside the gene matches: 3. This CDR3 contains 15 residues. Germline CDR1 is PRHDT and CDR2 is FYEKMQ (reference sequence). The CDR3, as DNA: TGTGCCAGCAGCGGGACTAGCGGCCCCACAGATACGCAGTATTTT. It encodes CASSGTSGPTDTQYF.

The V call is TRBV13, the J call TRBJ1-2; perhaps TRBD1 as D (5 bases). The CDR3 extends over 18 amino acids. CDR1 PRHDT and CDR2 FYEKMQ come from the germline V gene (reference sequence). Trimming took off 4 bases at V and 4 bases at J, with 25 bases between the two ends. The CDR3 DNA follows: TGTGCCAGCAGCTATGATCCGTTACCACGCGGGGCCCTCTATGGCTACACCTTC. Protein product: CASSYDPLPRGALYGYTF.

The gene calls are TRBV6-6 and TRBJ1-1; TRBD1 aligns across 7 bases. Germline V CDR1 and CDR2: MNHNY, SVGAGI (reference sequence). This CDR3 is built from 15 residues. J gave up 10 bases and V 2 bases, and 13 bases lay outside the gene matches. CDR3: CASSYTTGVKGGAFF. Written as DNA, the CDR3 is TGTGCCAGCAGTTACACCACAGGGGTTAAGGGTGGAGCTTTCTTT.

V gene TRBV6-5 combines with J gene TRBJ1-2; D call uncertain. There are 15 residues in the CDR3. Germline V gene sequence: CDR1 MNHEY, CDR2 SVGAGI. Trimming left V 2 bases short and J 0 bases short, with 10 bases between. The CDR3 sequence is CASSYVTGSNYGYTF. The CDR3 nucleotides are TGTGCCAGCAGTTACGTCACGGGGTCTAACTATGGCTACACCTTC.